One and the same sample provided the 5 T cell receptor beta chains below, sequenced in a study of T-cell reconstitution after alpha-beta-depleted transplantation in children. Unique molecular identifiers were built into the TCRbeta library. TCRdb called the PCR reads again in MiXCR, with one record for every CDR3 protein. This sample has some 180,000 distinct CDR3 sequences; around 7% occur once, and the top ten carry 5% to 6.5%. The sequencing here drew on PBMCs, taken before TCRalphabeta/CD19-depleted stem cell transplant. Every receptor here comes from a boy aged 2 to 10 with acute lymphoblastic leukemia, due to receive a stem cell transplant.

At least ten counts were recorded for this clonotype. The V and J genes are TRBV4-2 and TRBJ2-3; the D is unclear. V lost 2 bases and J lost 4, with 10 bases in between. The CDR3 has 14 amino acids. Germline V CDR1 and CDR2: LGHNA, YNFKEQ. The CDR3 loop is CASSQMGSSDTQYF. The CDR3 DNA reads TGTGCCAGCAGCCAAATGGGGTCGTCAGATACGCAGTATTTT.

A remark on this clonotype: This sequence may be a read error, since a much larger clone differs from it by one base. V and J are TRBV3-1 and TRBJ1-3, with D possibly TRBD1 on 5 matching bases. The germline V and J ends were trimmed by 7 bases and 5 bases, with 21 bases remaining between them. The germline gives CDR1 LGHDT, CDR2 YNNKEL (reference sequence). There are 16 residues in the CDR3. This CDR3 is CASTHTSGGKRNTIYF. As DNA, the CDR3 is TGTGCCAGCACCCATACTTCGGGGGGGAAGAGAAACACCATATATTTT.

This clonotype has a count of ten or more. The chain is built from TRBV6-6 and TRBJ2-1; no firm D call. Germline values: CDR1 MNHNY, CDR2 SVGAGI (reference sequence). The length of the CDR3 is 13 residues. Trimming pared 0 bases from V and 6 bases from J, leaving 6 bases between. The DNA for the CDR3 is TGTGCCAGCAGTTACTCGGATTCCAATGAGCAGTTCTTC. Translation: CASSYSDSNEQFF.

This clonotype was picked up a small number of times. This rearrangement joins TRBV7-9 to TRBJ2-1; D remains unclear. In germline, CDR1 is SEHNR, CDR2 FQNEAQ (reference sequence). Deletions cut 1 base from V and 6 bases from J, with 10 bases between. There are 14 residues in the CDR3. CDR3 protein: CASSLEVWGNEQFF. CDR3 bases: TGTGCCAGCAGCTTAGAGGTATGGGGCAATGAGCAGTTCTTC.

V usage is TRBV11-3 and J usage is TRBJ2-1; D is perhaps TRBD2 (7 bases). Between the trimmed V and J ends, which lost 4 bases and 7 bases, there was a span of 20 bases. Per the germline V gene, CDR1 is SGHNT and CDR2 is YENEEA. The CDR3 has 16 residues. The CDR3 coding sequence is TGTGCCAGCAGCTCCCAGGGGCGGGAGTTTTATAATGAGCAGTTCTTC. Translated: CASSSQGREFYNEQFF.